This T cell receptor (beta chain) is from a study of cytomegalovirus exposure and HLA in healthy donors. Study summary: Of all 400 or so donors who were genotyped, 75% to 85% belonged to the Caucasian-associated ancestry cluster.

The study's findings and limits: After further analysis at a later stage, roughly 16,000 TCR beta sequences were associated with HLA alleles at 0.05 false discovery rate.

Nominally healthy donors provided the samples, though records likely missed some immune exposures. For this clone: Its antigen remains unidentified.

The V end lost 1 base, the J end lost 3 bases, and 7 bases lay between the germline ends. The germline V gene has CDR1 SGHTA and CDR2 FQGNSA. The CDR3 runs 13 residues. PCR involved 60 Vbeta and 13 Jbeta primers. The data were produced by immunoSEQ multiplex PCR, yet TCRdb's version contains in-frame clones alone and is incomplete. The repertoire consists of some 150,000 clones, with roughly three quarters occurring once and the leading ten covering approximately 1%. Sample: PBMCs. The chain links TRBV7-2 to TRBJ2-7; maybe TRBD1 (6 bases). This sequence was found in a male donor in good health and CMV-seronegative. The CDR3 nucleotides read TGTGCCAGCAGCTTAGGGGGGCACTACGAGCAGTACTTC. Its translation is CASSLGGHYEQYF.